This T cell receptor beta chain was sequenced in a study of early T cells in non-severe SARS-CoV-2 infection. This clonotype was seen ten or more times. Each CDR3 protein gets one entry after TCRdb re-called the 5' RACE reads with MiXCR. Here the sample spans over 20,000 distinct CDR3 sequences, around 5% being singletons. In germline, CDR1 is SGHTA, CDR2 FQGNSA. Trimming pared 7 bases from V and 4 bases from J, leaving 20 bases between. This CDR3 has 15 residues. The TCR comes from an adult who was a healthcare worker with PCR-confirmed SARS-CoV-2 infection or an uninfected control (not recorded which). Sample: whole blood. The chain carries TRBV7-2 and TRBJ2-7; possible D gene TRBD2, 6 bases. CDR3 protein: CASTPEGAPFYEQYF. CDR3 coding DNA: TGTGCCAGCACCCCGGAGGGAGCCCCCTTTTACGAGCAGTACTTC.